The table lists the clone carrying this TCR beta chain with many counts. Antigen unknown. Trimming cost V 3 bases and J 2 bases; bases outside gene matches: 6. Germline V lookup: CDR1 SGHAT, CDR2 FQNNGV. This CDR3 has 15 residues. Using unique molecular identifiers, the investigators prepared the TCRbeta library. TCRdb re-called the PCR reads with MiXCR, one entry per CDR3 protein. The sample lists over 150,000 distinct CDR3 sequences; about 6% were seen once. This sample is part of a study of T-cell reconstitution after alpha-beta-depleted transplantation in children. Study conclusions and caveats: One year post-transplant, T-cell counts and diversity were largely derived from T cells produced anew. About two months after transplant, alpha-beta T cells reportedly came from several hundred expanded graft clones. Recipient T cells and thymic progenitors that survived gave rise to the high TCRbeta diversity observed at day 60 in some patients.

The sample in question was PBMCs, obtained before TCRalphabeta/CD19-depleted stem cell transplant. This TCR was sampled from a girl under three years old with combined immunodeficiency, due to receive a stem cell transplant. The chain joins TRBV11-2 to TRBJ1-2; TRBD1 aligns across 7 bases. The CDR3 protein is CASSFTRGQNYGYTF. CDR3 DNA sequence: TGTGCCAGCAGCTTCACCCGGGGACAGAACTATGGCTACACCTTC.